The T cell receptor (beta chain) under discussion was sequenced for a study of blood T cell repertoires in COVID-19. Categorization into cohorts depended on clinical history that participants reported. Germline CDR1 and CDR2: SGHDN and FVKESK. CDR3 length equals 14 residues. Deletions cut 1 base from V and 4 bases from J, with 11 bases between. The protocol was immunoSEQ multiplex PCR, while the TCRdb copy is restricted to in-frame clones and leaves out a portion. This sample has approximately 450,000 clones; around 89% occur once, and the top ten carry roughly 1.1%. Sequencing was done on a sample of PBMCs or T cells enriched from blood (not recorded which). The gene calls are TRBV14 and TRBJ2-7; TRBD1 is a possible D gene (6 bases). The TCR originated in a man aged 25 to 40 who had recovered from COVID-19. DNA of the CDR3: TGTGCCAGCAGCCAAGTGGGGGCGGTTTACGAGCAGTACTTC. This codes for CASSQVGAVYEQYF.